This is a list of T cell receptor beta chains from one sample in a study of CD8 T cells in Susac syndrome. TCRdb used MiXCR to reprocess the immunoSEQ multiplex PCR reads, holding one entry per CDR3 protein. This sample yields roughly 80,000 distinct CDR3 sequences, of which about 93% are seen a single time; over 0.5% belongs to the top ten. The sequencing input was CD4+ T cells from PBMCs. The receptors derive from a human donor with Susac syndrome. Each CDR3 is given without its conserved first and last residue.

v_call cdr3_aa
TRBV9 ASSVVQVTEAF
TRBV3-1 ASSQGRDRWAGNTIY
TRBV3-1 ASSQVEGLTEAF
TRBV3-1 ASSQDQGRGAF
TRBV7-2 ASSLAFLSGSSYNEQF
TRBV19 ASSADFGETQY
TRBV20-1 SARDFGSGNQPQH
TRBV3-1 ASSPQGASTEAF
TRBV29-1 SVIADRSYEQY
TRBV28 ASSPDTADFNLGQH
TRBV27 ASRIHDALGGYT
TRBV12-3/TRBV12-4 ASSTRGGANSPLH
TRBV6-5 ASSSLAGDGAGELF
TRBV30 AWKSPSLAKNIQY
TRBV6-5 ASSRAGGPAYEQY
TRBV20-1 RPGPEIEGYT
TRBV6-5 ASSFGLGSPDTQY
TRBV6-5 ASKNGGSYNTEAF
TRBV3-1 ASSPRQTFLGAF
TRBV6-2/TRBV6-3 ASEDRGLSNQPQH
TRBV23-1 ASSQSSRCLVGEQY
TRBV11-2 ASSLDFNGVYEQY
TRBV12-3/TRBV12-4 ASSLSGTQY
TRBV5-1 ASSSGHTNTEAF
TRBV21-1 ASSPKDGCMGEKLF
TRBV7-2 ASTQNRQGAFGEQY
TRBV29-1 SVRTGTIYNSPLH
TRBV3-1 ASSQDASYAANYEQY
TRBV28 ASVEGGPHEQF